This T cell receptor (beta chain) comes out of a study of blood T cell repertoires in COVID-19 (dated by TCRdb to 2020 to 2022). Context from the whole study: Samples covering the acute and convalescent phases of COVID-19 were provided by collaborators in the United States, Italy and Spain. Where available, HLA class I and class II types were taken from metadata supplied by the sample provider and were not determined by assay-based typing. The material from the prospective study consisted of cDNA or gDNA derived from T cells, B-cell-depleted T cells, or PBMCs. Subjects who had been exposed to COVID-19, were actively infected with it, or had recovered from it provided the deeply sampled blood TCRbeta repertoires that made up the dataset. The samples were drawn from two sources: the first 160 participants of the ongoing ImmuneRACE study, and over 1,000 subjects contributed by 6 global collaborators. The repertoires were released in a freely available public database intended as a resource for research on the immune response to SARS-CoV-2. The sample metadata nearly always contained a de-identified subject ID, COVID-19 status, age in years and sex.

TCRbeta CDR3 regions were amplified from genomic DNA by means of the immunoSEQ Assay, a bias-controlled multiplex PCR. As for how the authors treated the data: The number of nucleated cells in each sample was estimated by amplification of reference gene primers within the assay. To quantify the absolute abundance of each unique TCRbeta CDR3 rearrangement, sequence reads were collapsed and filtered. For each sample, productive Simpson clonality was calculated as the square root of Simpson's diversity index across productive rearrangements. Imported from immuneACCESS, the table was reduced by TCRdb to in-frame sequences with V and J called. These copies leave out some clones; in studies compared against another copy, an unresolved V gene accounts for under half, and the cause of the remainder is not known. That table supplies the V and J calls and clone size; D and trimming were determined from the DNA. Recorded for this sample are about 69,000 clones; nearly 80% of them occurred a single time. Approximately 50% of the sample goes to the ten largest clones.

Overall study results and their limits: The quantity of clinical and demographic metadata differed by source and by participant and was supplied without curation.

Whole blood was collected in K2EDTA tubes by collaborating institutions according to the institutions' own protocols. For TCRbeta analysis, collaborators shipped samples in one of three forms: frozen whole blood, isolated PBMCs, or DNA extracted from either of those sample types. This clone occurred once. Its specific antigen is unknown. It has no much larger one-base neighbor in the sample; base qualities were not kept. This TCR derives from a human donor in a cohort sampled during active COVID-19. The source material was peripheral blood.

The CDR3 protein sequence reads: CASRGTSYEQYF. At the DNA level, the sequence is TGCGCCAGCCGTGGGACTAGCTACGAGCAGTACTTC. The chain links TRBV10-2 with TRBJ2-7, with 8 bases matching TRBD2. The junction shows trimming of 8 bases on V and 3 bases on J, and the gene matches do not reach 3 bases of it. Measured from the cysteine to the phenylalanine, the CDR3 is 12 residues long. Solely the CDR3 DNA is kept, with 36 bases framed from the first base. CDR1 and CDR2 were assigned from the germline V gene as WSHSY and SAAADI.